These 20 T cell receptor beta chains originate from one sample sequenced in a study of blood T cell repertoires in COVID-19. Here immunoSEQ multiplex PCR was the method, and the copy in TCRdb shows in-frame clones only, minus some. The sample carries around 270,000 clones, around 89% recorded once. The sequenced sample was peripheral blood. Receptors originate from a man aged 35-49 years with acute or convalescent COVID-19.

CDR3 DNA: TGTGCCAGCTCACCCGCCCGACTCAGCTCCTACAATGAGCAGTTCTTC. Translating gives CASSPARLSSYNEQFF. The rearrangement joins TRBV18 to TRBJ2-1; D is ambiguous. Germline V gives CDR1 KGHSH, CDR2 LQKENI. There are 16 residues in the CDR3. V was clipped by 3 bases and J by 0 bases, with 12 bases between them.

The J gene is TRBJ2-2, the V gene TRBV25-1; possibly TRBD2 for D (6 bases). The CDR3 runs to 14 residues. Trimming removed 3 bases at V and 5 bases at J, with 10 bases between. Germline V gene sequence: CDR1 MGHDK, CDR2 SYGVNS. In DNA form, the CDR3 reads TGTGCCAGCAGTGACCCGGGGGAAACCGGGGAGCTGTTTTTT. This sequence encodes CASSDPGETGELFF. The variable domain in full, with the rest retrieved from reference TRBV25-1 and TRBJ2-2, is EADIYQTPRYLVIGTGKKITLECSQTMGHDKMYWYQQDPGMELHLIHYSYGVNSTEKGDLSSESTVSRIRTEHFPLTLESARPSHTSQYLCASSDPGETGELFFGEGSRLTVL.

This chain uses TRBV30 with TRBJ1-6; D uncertain. In germline, CDR1 is GTSNPN, CDR2 SVGIG (reference sequence). With 1 base removed from V and 9 bases from J, the gap between germline ends came to 10 bases. CDR3 length equals 13 residues. CDR3 sequence: CAWSDQVSSPLHF. The DNA of the CDR3 is TGTGCCTGGAGTGACCAGGTATCTTCACCCCTCCACTTT.

Here the CDR3 DNA reads TGCGCCAGCAGCCCCAGCTTACAGGGGGCGCTAAACAATGAGCAGTTCTTC. Its translation is CASSPSLQGALNNEQFF. The rearrangement uses TRBV5-1 and TRBJ2-1, with TRBD1 matching 9 bases. The CDR3 totals 17 residues. After removal of 4 bases from V and 5 bases from J, the junction contained 13 bases not matched to a gene. Germline assignment: CDR1 SGHRS and CDR2 YFSETQ. Combining the CDR3 with reference TRBV5-1 and TRBJ2-1 gives the whole variable domain KAGVTQTPRYLIKTRGQQVTLSCSPISGHRSVSWYQQTPGQGLQFLFEYFSETQRNKGNFPGRFSGRQFSNSRSEMNVSTLELGDSALYLCASSPSLQGALNNEQFFGPGTRLTVL.

This chain joins TRBV25-1 and TRBJ1-6; D might be TRBD1 (6 bases). V gave up 5 bases and J gave up 4 bases, with 12 bases separating them. CDR3 length: 15 residues. Germline CDR1 reads MGHDK; CDR2 reads SYGVNS. CDR3 DNA: TGTGCCAGCAGTATGATGGGGGCTTATAATTCACCCCTCCACTTT. Translated: CASSMMGAYNSPLHF.

The chain links TRBV6-5 to TRBJ2-7, with D perhaps matching TRBD1 (6 bases). V lost 7 bases and J 2 bases, leaving 18 bases between the germline ends. Germline CDR1 reads MNHEY; CDR2 reads SVGAGI. The CDR3 sequence is 15 residues long. The CDR3 DNA sequence: TGTGCCAGCACTCCGTCTTTGGACAGCGCCTACGAGCAGTACTTC. Amino acids: CASTPSLDSAYEQYF.

This chain uses TRBV3-1 (or the pseudogene TRBV3-2) with TRBJ2-7, with TRBD1 as a possible D gene (5 bases). CDR1 is LGHDT, CDR2 YNNKEL, per germline (reference sequence). Trimming shortened V by 4 bases and J by 5 bases, and 18 bases separated the two germline ends. The CDR3 consists of 15 residues. This CDR3 reads CASSRALRNRNEQYF. The CDR3, as DNA: TGTGCCAGCAGCCGGGCCTTAAGAAACAGGAACGAGCAGTACTTC.

The chain carries TRBV3-1 (or the pseudogene TRBV3-2) and TRBJ1-4; D not certain. V was pared by 0 bases and J by 0 bases, with 8 bases between. The CDR3 consists of 16 residues. Per germline, CDR1 LGHDT and CDR2 YNNKEL (reference sequence). The CDR3 region has the DNA TGTGCCAGCAGCCAAGATCCCGGAGCAACTAATGAAAAACTGTTTTTT. Encoded protein: CASSQDPGATNEKLFF.

The gene calls are TRBV7-9 and TRBJ1-2; D gene ambiguous. In germline, CDR1 is SEHNR, CDR2 FQNEAQ (reference sequence). V was shortened by 5 bases and J by 2 bases, with 15 bases between the two germline ends. This CDR3 has 15 residues. The CDR3 loop reads CASSLIGVANYGYTF. In nucleotides, the CDR3 is TGTGCCAGCAGCCTGATCGGGGTTGCGAACTATGGCTACACCTTC.

In the case of this clone: The sample carries other DNA sequences with the same CDR3. The rearrangement joins TRBV29-1 to TRBJ1-2, with TRBD1 matching over 11 bases. The V segment lost 6 bases and the J segment 4 bases; nucleotides outside the gene matches: 4. CDR1 is SQVTM, CDR2 ANQGSEA, per germline. CDR3 length: 13 amino acids. CDR3 in DNA: TGCAGCGTCCGGACAGGGGGCAGCTATGGCTACACCTTC. Amino acid sequence: CSVRTGGSYGYTF.

To note about this clone: At one boundary the junction diverges from the germline segment, which might be a read error. The chain links TRBV30 to TRBJ1-5; D is possibly TRBD1 (6 bases). The CDR3 sequence is 18 residues long. Germline CDR1 is GTSNPN and CDR2 is SVGIG (reference sequence). CDR3 protein: CAWCVRGGSGYSNQPQHF. In DNA form, the CDR3 reads TGTGCCTGGTGTGTAAGGGGGGGTTCGGGGTATAGCAATCAGCCCCAGCATTTT.

This sequence joins TRBV6-1 and TRBJ1-3; TRBD1 matches at 7 bases. Germline lookup yields CDR1 MNHNS and CDR2 SASEGT. The CDR3 consists of 16 residues. Trimming at V came to 2 bases and at J to 3 bases, leaving 7 bases not matched to a gene. The chain's CDR3 is CASSELPGQLGNTIYF. The CDR3 DNA is TGTGCCAGCAGTGAACTGCCGGGACAGCTTGGAAACACCATATATTTT.

The chain uses TRBV19 and TRBJ1-3; no reliable D call. The V end lost 1 base, the J end lost 2 bases, and 6 bases lay between the germline ends. Germline CDR1 and CDR2: LNHDA and SQIVND (reference sequence). This CDR3 comprises 14 residues. CDR3: CASSIGQTGNTIYF. CDR3 sequence (DNA): TGTGCCAGTAGTATAGGACAAACTGGAAACACCATATATTTT.

This chain joins TRBV5-1 and TRBJ1-4; 8 nucleotides agree with TRBD1. Germline V gene lookup returns CDR1 SGHRS and CDR2 YFSETQ. V was clipped by 3 bases and J by 7 bases; unmatched bases: 8. The CDR3 totals 15 residues. This chain's CDR3 is CASSSMGQAVEKLFF. The DNA of the CDR3 is TGCGCCAGCAGCTCGATGGGACAGGCGGTTGAAAAACTGTTTTTT. The variable domain in full, with the rest retrieved from reference TRBV5-1 and TRBJ1-4, is KAGVTQTPRYLIKTRGQQVTLSCSPISGHRSVSWYQQTPGQGLQFLFEYFSETQRNKGNFPGRFSGRQFSNSRSEMNVSTLELGDSALYLCASSSMGQAVEKLFFGSGTQLSVL.

This chain connects TRBV4-1 to TRBJ2-2; 8 bases map to TRBD1. This CDR3 comprises 18 residues. Per the germline V gene, CDR1 is MGHRA and CDR2 is YSYEKL. V dropped 3 bases and J dropped 3; count of bases not matched to a gene: 12. CDR3 bases: TGCGCCAGCAGCCACGGTTCAGGGGACAGGAGCTACACCGGGGAGCTGTTTTTT. As protein: CASSHGSGDRSYTGELFF.

The chain couples TRBV9 to TRBJ2-1, with a possible D match to TRBD1 (6 bases). V dropped 4 bases and J dropped 6 bases, with 11 bases sitting between them. The CDR3 is made up of 13 amino acids. Germline CDR1 and CDR2: SGDLS and YYNGEE. The CDR3 reads CASSPGQFNEQFF. The DNA for the CDR3 is TGTGCCAGCAGCCCCGGACAGTTCAATGAGCAGTTCTTC.

The chain couples TRBV9 to TRBJ2-7; 7 bases match TRBD1. With 4 bases clipped from V and 4 bases from J, the junction kept 11 bases outside the gene matches. Germline V CDR1 and CDR2: SGDLS, YYNGEE. The CDR3 has 15 residues. This CDR3 is CASSPWPTGEYEQYF. DNA of the CDR3: TGTGCCAGCAGCCCCTGGCCCACAGGGGAATACGAGCAGTACTTC.

This clone has just one count. CDR3 nucleotide sequence: TGTGCCAGCAGCTTAACCCCACGGTACGAGCAGTACTTC. Protein: CASSLTPRYEQYF. The chain is built from TRBV5-6 and TRBJ2-7, with D unclear. The germline CDR1 and CDR2 sequences are SGHDT and YYEEEE. The length of the CDR3 is 13 residues. Trimming removed 2 bases from V and 4 bases from J, with 10 bases in between.

The chain recombines TRBV6-5 with TRBJ1-4; D may be TRBD1 (5 bases). The ends were cut back, 8 bases at V and 0 bases at J, with 10 bases in the middle. Germline V gives CDR1 MNHEY, CDR2 SVGAGI. CDR3 size: 14 residues. The CDR3 nucleotides read TGTGCCAGCGGAAAGACAGCAACTAATGAAAAACTGTTTTTT. Encoded protein: CASGKTATNEKLFF.

The chain uses TRBV5-5 and TRBJ1-1; no definite D call. The CDR3 sequence is 14 residues long. Trimming left V 2 bases short and J 10 bases short, with 18 bases between. Germline-derived CDR1 and CDR2 are SGHKS and YYEKEE (reference sequence). The CDR3 DNA sequence: TGTGCCAGCAGCTTCGATTGGGGAGGCCCCGGAGCTTTCTTT. Encoded protein: CASSFDWGGPGAFF.